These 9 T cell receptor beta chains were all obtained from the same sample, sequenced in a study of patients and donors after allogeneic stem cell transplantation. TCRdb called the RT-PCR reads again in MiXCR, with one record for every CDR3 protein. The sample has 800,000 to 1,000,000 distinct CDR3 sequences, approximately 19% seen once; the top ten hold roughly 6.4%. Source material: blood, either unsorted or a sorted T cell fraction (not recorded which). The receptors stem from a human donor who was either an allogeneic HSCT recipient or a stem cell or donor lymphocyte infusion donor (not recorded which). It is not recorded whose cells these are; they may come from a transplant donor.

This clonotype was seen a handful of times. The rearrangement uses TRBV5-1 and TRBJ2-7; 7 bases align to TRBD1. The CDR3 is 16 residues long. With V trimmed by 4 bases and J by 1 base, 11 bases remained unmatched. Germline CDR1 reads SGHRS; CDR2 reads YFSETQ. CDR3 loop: CASSPRTGPGSYEQYF. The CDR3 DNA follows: TGCGCCAGCAGCCCCCGGACAGGACCAGGTTCCTACGAGCAGTACTTC. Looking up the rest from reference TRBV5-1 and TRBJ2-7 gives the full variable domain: KAGVTQTPRYLIKTRGQQVTLSCSPISGHRSVSWYQQTPGQGLQFLFEYFSETQRNKGNFPGRFSGRQFSNSRSEMNVSTLELGDSALYLCASSPRTGPGSYEQYFGPGTRLTVT.

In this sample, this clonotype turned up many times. The CDR3 sequence: CASSFFNSGNTIYF. For the CDR3, the DNA is TGTGCCAGCAGTTTCTTCAACTCTGGAAACACCATATATTTT. J is TRBJ1-3 and V is TRBV12-3 or TRBV12-4, with D hard to call. CDR3 length equals 14 residues. V was shortened by 3 bases and J by 0 bases, with 6 bases between the two germline ends.

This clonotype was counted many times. CDR3 sequence: CASSLLTGEQFF. Here the CDR3 DNA reads TGTGCCAGCAGCCTCCTTACCGGTGAGCAGTTCTTC. This chain joins TRBV3-1 and TRBJ2-1; no definite D call. Germline CDR1 reads LGHDT; CDR2 reads YNNKEL (reference sequence). V shed 4 bases and J shed 9 bases, with 10 bases lying between them. This CDR3 is 12 amino acids long.

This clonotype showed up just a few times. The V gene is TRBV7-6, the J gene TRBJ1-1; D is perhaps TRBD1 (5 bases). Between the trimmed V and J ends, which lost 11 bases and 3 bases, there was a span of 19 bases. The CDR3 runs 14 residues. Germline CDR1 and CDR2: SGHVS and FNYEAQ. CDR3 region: CACSPWGEDTEAFF. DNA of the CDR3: TGTGCCTGTTCCCCGTGGGGCGAGGACACTGAAGCTTTCTTT. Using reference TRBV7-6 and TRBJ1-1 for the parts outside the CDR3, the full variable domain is GAGVSQSPRYKVTKRGQDVALRCDPISGHVSLYWYRQALGQGPEFLTYFNYEAQQDKSGLPNDRFSAERPEGSISTLTIQRTEQRDSAMYRCACSPWGEDTEAFFGQGTRLTVV.

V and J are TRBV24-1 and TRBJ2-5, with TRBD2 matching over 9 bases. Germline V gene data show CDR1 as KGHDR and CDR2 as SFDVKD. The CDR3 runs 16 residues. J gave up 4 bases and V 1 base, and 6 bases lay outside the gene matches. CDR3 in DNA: TGTGCCACCAGTGATTTACGCGGGGGGGCCGGAGAGACCCAGTACTTC. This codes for CATSDLRGGAGETQYF.

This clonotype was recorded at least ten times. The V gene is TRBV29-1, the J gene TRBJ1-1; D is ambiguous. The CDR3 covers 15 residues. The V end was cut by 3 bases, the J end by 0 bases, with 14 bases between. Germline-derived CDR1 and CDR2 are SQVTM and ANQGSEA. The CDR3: CSVESVVLMNTEAFF. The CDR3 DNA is TGCAGCGTTGAGAGTGTGGTCCTAATGAACACTGAAGCTTTCTTT.

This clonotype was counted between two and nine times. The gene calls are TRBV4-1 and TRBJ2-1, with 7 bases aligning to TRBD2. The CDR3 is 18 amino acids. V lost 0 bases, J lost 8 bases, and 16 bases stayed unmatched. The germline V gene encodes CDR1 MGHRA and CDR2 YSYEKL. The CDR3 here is CASSQDVTSAGDSHEQFF. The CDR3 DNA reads TGCGCCAGCAGCCAAGATGTTACCTCCGCGGGAGACAGCCATGAGCAGTTCTTC.

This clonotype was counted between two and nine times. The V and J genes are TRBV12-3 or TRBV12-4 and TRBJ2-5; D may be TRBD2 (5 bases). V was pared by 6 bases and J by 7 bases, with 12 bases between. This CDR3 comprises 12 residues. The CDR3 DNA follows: TGTGCCAGCAGCCAGAAAGGAGGGACCCAGTACTTC. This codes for CASSQKGGTQYF.

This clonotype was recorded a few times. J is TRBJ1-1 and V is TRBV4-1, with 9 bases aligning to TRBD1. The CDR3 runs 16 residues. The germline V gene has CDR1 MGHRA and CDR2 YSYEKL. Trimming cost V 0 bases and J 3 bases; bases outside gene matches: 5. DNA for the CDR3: TGCGCCAGCAGCCAAGAAAAGAGACAGGGGGACACTGAAGCTTTCTTT. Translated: CASSQEKRQGDTEAFF.